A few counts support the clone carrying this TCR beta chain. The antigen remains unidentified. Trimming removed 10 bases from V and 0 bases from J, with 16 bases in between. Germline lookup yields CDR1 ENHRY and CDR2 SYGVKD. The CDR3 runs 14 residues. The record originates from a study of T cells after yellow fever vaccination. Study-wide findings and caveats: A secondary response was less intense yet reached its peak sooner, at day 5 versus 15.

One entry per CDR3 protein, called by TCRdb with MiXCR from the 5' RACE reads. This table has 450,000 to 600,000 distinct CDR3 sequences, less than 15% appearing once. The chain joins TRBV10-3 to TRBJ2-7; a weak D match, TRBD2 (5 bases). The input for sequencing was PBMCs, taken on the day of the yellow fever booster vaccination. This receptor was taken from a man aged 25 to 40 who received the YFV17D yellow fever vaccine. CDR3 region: CATGAPGSSYEQYF. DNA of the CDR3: TGTGCCACCGGTGCGCCGGGATCCTCCTACGAGCAGTACTTC.